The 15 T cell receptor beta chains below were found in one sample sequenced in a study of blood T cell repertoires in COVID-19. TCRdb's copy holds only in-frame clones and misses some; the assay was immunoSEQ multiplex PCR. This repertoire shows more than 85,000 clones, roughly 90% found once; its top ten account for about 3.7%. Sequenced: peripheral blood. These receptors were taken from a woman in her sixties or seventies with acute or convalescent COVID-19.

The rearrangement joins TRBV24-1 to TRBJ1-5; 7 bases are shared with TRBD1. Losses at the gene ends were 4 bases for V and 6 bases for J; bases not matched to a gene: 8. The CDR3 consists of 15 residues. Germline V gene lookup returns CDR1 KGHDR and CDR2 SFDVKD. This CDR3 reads CATSDPRQGSQPQHF. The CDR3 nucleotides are TGTGCCACCAGTGACCCCCGACAGGGAAGTCAGCCCCAGCATTTT.

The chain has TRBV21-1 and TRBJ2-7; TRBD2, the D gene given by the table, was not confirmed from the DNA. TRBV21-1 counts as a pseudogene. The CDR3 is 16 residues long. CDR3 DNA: TGTGCCAGCAGCAAAGTTGGGCTAGCGGGCAACTACGAGCAGTACTTC. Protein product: CASSKVGLAGNYEQYF.

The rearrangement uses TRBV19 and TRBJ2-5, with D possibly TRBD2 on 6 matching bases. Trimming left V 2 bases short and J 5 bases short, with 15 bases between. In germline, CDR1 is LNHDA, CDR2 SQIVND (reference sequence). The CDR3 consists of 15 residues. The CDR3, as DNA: TGTGCCAGTAGTATACTCGGGGGTGAGGAGGAGACCCAGTACTTC. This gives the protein CASSILGGEEETQYF.

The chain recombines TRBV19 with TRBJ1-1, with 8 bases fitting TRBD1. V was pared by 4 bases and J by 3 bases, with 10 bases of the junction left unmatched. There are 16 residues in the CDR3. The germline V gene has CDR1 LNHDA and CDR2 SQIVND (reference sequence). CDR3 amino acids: CASSKSATGGYTEAFF. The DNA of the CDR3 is TGTGCCAGTAGTAAATCCGCTACAGGGGGATACACTGAAGCTTTCTTT.

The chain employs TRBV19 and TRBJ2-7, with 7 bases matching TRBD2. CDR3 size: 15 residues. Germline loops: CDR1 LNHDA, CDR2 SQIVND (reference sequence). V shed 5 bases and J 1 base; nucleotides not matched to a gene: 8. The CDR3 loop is CASSLRGVGSYEQYF. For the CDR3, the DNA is TGTGCCAGTAGTCTCCGGGGGGTTGGGTCCTACGAGCAGTACTTC.

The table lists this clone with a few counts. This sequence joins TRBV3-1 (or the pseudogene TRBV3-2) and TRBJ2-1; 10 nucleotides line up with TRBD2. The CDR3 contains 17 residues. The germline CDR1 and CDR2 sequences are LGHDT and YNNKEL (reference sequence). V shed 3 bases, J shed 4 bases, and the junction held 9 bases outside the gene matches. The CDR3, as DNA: TGTGCCAGCAGCCAGACCACCGGGACTAGCGTTTACAATGAGCAGTTCTTC. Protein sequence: CASSQTTGTSVYNEQFF.

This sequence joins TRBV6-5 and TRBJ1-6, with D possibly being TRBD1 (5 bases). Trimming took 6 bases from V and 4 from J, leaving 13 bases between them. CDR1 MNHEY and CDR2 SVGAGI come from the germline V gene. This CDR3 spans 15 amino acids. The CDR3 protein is CASRTQGVYNSPLHF. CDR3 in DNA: TGTGCCAGCAGGACGCAAGGGGTATATAATTCACCCCTCCACTTT.

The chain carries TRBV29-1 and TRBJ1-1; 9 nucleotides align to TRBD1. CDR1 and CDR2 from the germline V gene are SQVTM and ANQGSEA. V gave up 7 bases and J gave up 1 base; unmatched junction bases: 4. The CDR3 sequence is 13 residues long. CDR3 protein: CSARGQGNTEAFF. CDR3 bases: TGCAGCGCTCGGGGACAGGGGAACACTGAAGCTTTCTTT.

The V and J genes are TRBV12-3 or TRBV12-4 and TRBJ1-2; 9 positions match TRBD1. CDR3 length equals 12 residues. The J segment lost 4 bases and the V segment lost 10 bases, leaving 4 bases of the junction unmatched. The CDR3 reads CATRTGVYGYTF. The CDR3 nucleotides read TGTGCCACCCGGACAGGGGTCTATGGCTACACCTTC.

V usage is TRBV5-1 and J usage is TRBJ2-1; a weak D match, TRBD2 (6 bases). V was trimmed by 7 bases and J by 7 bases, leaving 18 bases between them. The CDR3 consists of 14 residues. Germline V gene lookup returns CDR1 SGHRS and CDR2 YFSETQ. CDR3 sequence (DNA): TGCGCCAGCTTTAAGCGAGCGGGCGGGAATGAGCAGTTCTTC. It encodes CASFKRAGGNEQFF.

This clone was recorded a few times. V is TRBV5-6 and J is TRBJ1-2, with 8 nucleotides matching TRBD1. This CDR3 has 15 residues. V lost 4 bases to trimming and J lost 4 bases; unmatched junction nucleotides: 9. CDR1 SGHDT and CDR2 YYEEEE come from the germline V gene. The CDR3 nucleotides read TGTGCCAGCAGCCACCGGACAGGGAATCCCTATGGCTACACCTTC. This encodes CASSHRTGNPYGYTF.

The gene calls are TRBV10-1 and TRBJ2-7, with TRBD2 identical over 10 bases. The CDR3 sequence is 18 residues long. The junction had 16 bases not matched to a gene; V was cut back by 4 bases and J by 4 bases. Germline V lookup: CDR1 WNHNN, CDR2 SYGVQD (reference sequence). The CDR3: CASSVFASGGGGMYEQYF. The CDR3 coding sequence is TGCGCCAGCAGTGTTTTCGCTAGCGGGGGAGGAGGAATGTACGAGCAGTACTTC.

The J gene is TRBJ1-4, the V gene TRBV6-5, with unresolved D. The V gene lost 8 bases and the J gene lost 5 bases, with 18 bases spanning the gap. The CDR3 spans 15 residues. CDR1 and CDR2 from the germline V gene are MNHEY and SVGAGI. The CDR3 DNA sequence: TGTGCCAGCGCTTCCTCAGAGACGGGGAATGAAAAACTGTTTTTT. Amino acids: CASASSETGNEKLFF.

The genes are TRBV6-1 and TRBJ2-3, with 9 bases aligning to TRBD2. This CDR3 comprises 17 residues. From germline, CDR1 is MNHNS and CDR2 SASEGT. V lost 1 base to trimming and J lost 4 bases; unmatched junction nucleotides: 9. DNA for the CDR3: TGTGCCAGCAGTGAAGTTTTGGCGGGGGGGCGCCCAGATACGCAGTATTTT. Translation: CASSEVLAGGRPDTQYF.

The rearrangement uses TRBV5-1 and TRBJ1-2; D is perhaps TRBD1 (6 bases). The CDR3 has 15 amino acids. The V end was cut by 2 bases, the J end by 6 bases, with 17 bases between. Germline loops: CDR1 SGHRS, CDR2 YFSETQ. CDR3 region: CASSLAGEGVDGYTF. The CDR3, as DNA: TGCGCCAGCAGCTTAGCAGGGGAAGGGGTGGATGGCTACACCTTC.